What follows are 15 T cell receptor beta chains derived from one specimen sequenced in a study of T cell responses to AZD1222 COVID-19 vaccine. The table came from immunoSEQ multiplex PCR; TCRdb's copy has only in-frame clones and leaves some out. The data hold about 170,000 clones, with roughly 89% observed a single time. The sequences come from peripheral blood, collected 28 days after the second AZD1222 dose. Receptors were obtained from an adult who received the AZD1222 COVID-19 vaccine.

The chain carries TRBV5-1 and TRBJ2-3; D not certain. CDR3 length: 13 amino acids. Between the trimmed V and J ends, which lost 4 bases and 5 bases, there was a span of 11 bases. Germline values: CDR1 SGHRS, CDR2 YFSETQ. CDR3 sequence: CASSLRSEDTQYF. CDR3 bases: TGCGCCAGCAGCCTAAGGTCCGAAGATACGCAGTATTTT.

V and J are TRBV2 and TRBJ2-7, with D uncertain. V shed 6 bases and J shed 2 bases, with 5 bases lying between them. The germline gives CDR1 SNHLY, CDR2 FYNNEI. The CDR3 is 11 residues long. The CDR3 DNA sequence: TGTGCCAGCAGGGATCCCTACGAGCAGTACTTC. Translation: CASRDPYEQYF.

CDR3 region: CSAQTGLNTEAFF. CDR3 DNA: TGCAGCGCCCAGACAGGTTTGAACACTGAAGCTTTCTTT. V usage is TRBV29-1 and J usage is TRBJ1-1, with D possibly being TRBD1 (6 bases). Trimming pared 7 bases from V and 0 bases from J, leaving 12 bases between. The CDR3 totals 13 residues. Looked up from germline, CDR1 is SQVTM and CDR2 is ANQGSEA.

This clone was seen once. The rearrangement links TRBV11-2 to TRBJ2-1; tentative D call: TRBD2 (6 bases). Germline V gene sequence: CDR1 SGHAT, CDR2 FQNNGV. This CDR3 contains 15 residues. Trimming removed 7 bases from V and 2 bases from J, with 15 bases in between. CDR3 DNA: TGTGCCAGCAATCCCCGCAGCGGGCCCTACAATGAGCAGTTCTTC. Residues: CASNPRSGPYNEQFF.

The rearrangement joins TRBV5-4 to TRBJ1-3, with 7 positions matching TRBD1. V trimming: 4 bases; J trimming: 0 bases; junction bases outside the gene matches: 7. Germline V gene data show CDR1 as SGHNT and CDR2 as YYREEE (reference sequence). The CDR3 loop spans 16 amino acids. CDR3 loop: CASSGQGQSSGNTIYF. The DNA for the CDR3 is TGTGCCAGCAGCGGCCAGGGACAGTCCTCTGGAAACACCATATATTTT.

The rearrangement joins TRBV11-3 to TRBJ2-5; 9 nucleotides agree with TRBD1. Losses at the gene ends were 4 bases for V and 4 bases for J; bases not matched to a gene: 10. The CDR3 length is 16 residues. Looked up from germline, CDR1 is SGHNT and CDR2 is YENEEA. The CDR3 nucleotides read TGTGCCAGCAGCTCCCAGCTCGGGACAGGGAGAGAGACCCAGTACTTC. Amino acid sequence: CASSSQLGTGRETQYF.

This clone appeared once. The rearrangement uses TRBV5-4 and TRBJ2-7, with 7 bases that match TRBD1. The V segment lost 0 bases and the J segment 2 bases; nucleotides outside the gene matches: 2. CDR1 and CDR2 from the germline V gene are SGHNT and YYREEE (reference sequence). This CDR3 has 14 amino acids. CDR3 sequence (DNA): TGTGCCAGCAGCTTGGGGGACAGCACCTACGAGCAGTACTTC. This codes for CASSLGDSTYEQYF.

The chain couples TRBV5-6 to TRBJ1-4; D gene ambiguous. CDR3 size: 15 residues. V dropped 0 bases and J dropped 0 bases, with 6 bases sitting between them. The germline gives CDR1 SGHDT, CDR2 YYEEEE. CDR3 in DNA: TGTGCCAGCAGCTTGGTAGAGGCAACTAATGAAAAACTGTTTTTT. Residues: CASSLVEATNEKLFF.

This chain joins TRBV25-1 and TRBJ2-5; 7 bases are a match to TRBD2. Germline loops: CDR1 MGHDK, CDR2 SYGVNS. The CDR3 totals 15 residues. Trimming at V came to 2 bases and at J to 2 bases, leaving 5 bases not matched to a gene. CDR3 amino acids: CASSEATSVQETQYF. CDR3 DNA sequence: TGTGCCAGCAGTGAAGCCACTAGCGTACAAGAGACCCAGTACTTC.

The J gene is TRBJ2-2, the V gene TRBV7-9; 8 bases are shared with TRBD2. The CDR3 consists of 17 residues. In germline, CDR1 is SEHNR, CDR2 FQNEAQ (reference sequence). After removal of 5 bases from V and 0 bases from J, the junction contained 8 bases not matched to a gene. The CDR3 nucleotides read TGTGCCAGCAGCCCCCGGAGCGGGGGACCGAACACCGGGGAGCTGTTTTTT. Protein sequence: CASSPRSGGPNTGELFF.

The chain couples TRBV11-3 to TRBJ2-1; 11 nucleotides align to TRBD1. Unmatched junction bases numbered 1, after V lost 4 bases and J lost 2 bases. In germline, CDR1 is SGHNT, CDR2 YENEEA. The CDR3 loop spans 15 amino acids. CDR3 residues: CASSSGQGAYNEQFF. CDR3 DNA: TGTGCCAGCAGCTCGGGACAGGGGGCCTACAATGAGCAGTTCTTC. Looking up the rest from reference TRBV11-3 and TRBJ2-1 gives the full variable domain: EAGVVQSPRYKIIEKKQPVAFWCNPISGHNTLYWYLQNLGQGPELLIRYENEEAVDDSQLPKDRFSAERLKGVDSTLKIQPAELGDSAVYLCASSSGQGAYNEQFFGPGTRLTVL.

The chain employs TRBV29-1 and TRBJ1-4, with TRBD1 matching over 7 bases. CDR3 length equals 12 residues. Germline CDR1 and CDR2: SQVTM and ANQGSEA. V shed 5 bases and J 7 bases; nucleotides not matched to a gene: 4. The CDR3 region has the DNA TGCAGCGTTTGGGACAGTGGTGAAAAACTGTTTTTT. As protein: CSVWDSGEKLFF.

The chain combines TRBV2 with TRBJ1-2, with TRBD1 matching 9 bases. The CDR3 length is 15 residues. Germline-derived CDR1 and CDR2 are SNHLY and FYNNEI. V lost 6 bases, J lost 4 bases, and 9 bases stayed unmatched. The DNA of the CDR3 is TGTGCCAGCAGAGCTCCGGGACAGGGTATCTATGGCTACACCTTC. Translated, it gives CASRAPGQGIYGYTF.

This chain uses TRBV25-1 with TRBJ1-3, with D perhaps TRBD1 (6 bases). Trimming took off 5 bases at V and 8 bases at J, with 13 bases between the two ends. Germline V CDR1 and CDR2: MGHDK, SYGVNS. The length of the CDR3 is 13 residues. This chain's CDR3 is CASSTFGGHTIYF. CDR3 coding DNA: TGTGCCAGCAGTACCTTCGGGGGGCACACCATATATTTT.

The rearrangement links TRBV11-3 to TRBJ2-1, with TRBD1 identical over 10 bases. In germline, CDR1 is SGHNT, CDR2 YENEEA. This CDR3 has 15 amino acids. After removal of 5 bases from V and 10 bases from J, the junction contained 11 bases not matched to a gene. The CDR3 coding sequence is TGTGCCAGCAGCCGGGACAGGGGATCGAGCCACGAGCAGTTCTTC. Its translation: CASSRDRGSSHEQFF.